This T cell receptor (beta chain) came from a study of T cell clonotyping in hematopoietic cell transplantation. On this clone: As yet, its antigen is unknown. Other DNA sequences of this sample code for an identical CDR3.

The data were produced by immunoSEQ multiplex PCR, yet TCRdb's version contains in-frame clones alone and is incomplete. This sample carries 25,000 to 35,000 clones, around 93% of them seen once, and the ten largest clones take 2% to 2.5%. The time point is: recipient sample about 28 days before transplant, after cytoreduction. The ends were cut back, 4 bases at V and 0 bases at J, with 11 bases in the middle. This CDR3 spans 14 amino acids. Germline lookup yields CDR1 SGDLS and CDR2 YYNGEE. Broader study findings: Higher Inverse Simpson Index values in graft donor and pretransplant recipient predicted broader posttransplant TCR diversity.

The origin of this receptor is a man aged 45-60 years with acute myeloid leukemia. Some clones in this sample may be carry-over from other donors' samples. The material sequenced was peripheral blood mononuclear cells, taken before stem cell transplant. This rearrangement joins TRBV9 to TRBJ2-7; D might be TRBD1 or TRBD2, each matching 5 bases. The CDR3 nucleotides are TGTGCCAGCAGCCCCCGGGACCGCTCCTACGAGCAGTACTTC. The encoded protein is CASSPRDRSYEQYF.